These 4 T cell receptor beta chains came from one sample sequenced in a study of human T cells and chemical hapten exposure. Time point in this sample: patch test 2, 6 weeks after DPC sensitization. Documented treatment: therapeutic diphenylcyclopropenone sensitization with weekly scalp DPC. TCRdb re-called the RACE reads with MiXCR, one entry per CDR3 protein. The sample lists roughly 30,000 distinct CDR3 sequences, roughly a tenth seen once, with approximately 6.3% in the top ten. Material: whole blood, obtained in connection with sensitization to the hapten diphenylcyclopropenone (DPC). The receptors originated from a man between 25 and 39 years old with alopecia areata. Some clones in this sample may be carry-over from other donors' samples.

V and J are TRBV7-2 and TRBJ1-2; no firm D call. V gave up 1 base and J gave up 1 base, with 16 bases separating them. The germline V gene has CDR1 SGHTA and CDR2 FQGNSA. The CDR3 runs to 17 residues. The CDR3 spells CASSLEGRHLFNYGYTF. In nucleotides, the CDR3 is TGTGCCAGCAGCTTAGAAGGTCGTCACCTCTTTAACTATGGCTACACCTTC.

This clonotype was recorded many times. J is TRBJ1-5 and V is TRBV12-3 or TRBV12-4, with unresolved D. V lost 0 bases, J lost 4 bases, and 4 bases lay in between. This CDR3 comprises 13 residues. The CDR3: CASSLAENQPQHF. In nucleotides, the CDR3 is TGTGCCAGCAGTTTAGCTGAAAATCAGCCCCAGCATTTT.

This clonotype has just a few counts. The V call is TRBV27, the J call TRBJ2-3, with D unresolved. The CDR3 is 18 amino acids. V was clipped by 4 bases and J by 0 bases, with 20 bases between them. The germline V gene has CDR1 MNHEY and CDR2 SMNVEV (reference sequence). CDR3 sequence reads: CASSSRTAVTISTDTQYF. CDR3 DNA: TGTGCCAGCAGTTCGCGGACGGCGGTTACGATAAGCACAGATACGCAGTATTTT.

This clonotype has only a few counts. The chain couples TRBV30 to TRBJ1-1, with D perhaps matching TRBD1 (5 bases). Germline V gene sequence: CDR1 GTSNPN, CDR2 SVGIG (reference sequence). The CDR3 is 13 residues long. V shed 0 bases and J shed 3 bases, with 8 bases lying between them. CDR3 sequence: CAWSVARDTEAFF. CDR3 nucleotides: TGTGCCTGGAGTGTCGCCAGGGACACTGAAGCTTTCTTT.